These 8 T cell receptor beta chains originate from one sample sequenced in a study of shared clonotypes between healthy human individuals. Cells designated naive CD8 were CD45RO-negative and were positively selected for CCR7, with terminally differentiated effector memory CD45RA+ cells excluded. TCRdb's table, derived via immunoSEQ multiplex PCR, lists solely in-frame clones and lacks some. The sample consists of around 2,100,000 clones, roughly 95% of them appearing once. The sequencing input was naive CD8+ T cells sorted from blood. The receptors were gathered from a man younger than 35 in good health.

Points on this clone: The sample has other DNA sequences that encode this CDR3 too. This sequence joins TRBV7-9 and TRBJ1-2, with D unclear. CDR3 length: 12 residues. V lost 5 bases and J 7 bases, leaving 11 bases between the germline ends. Germline loops: CDR1 SEHNR, CDR2 FQNEAQ (reference sequence). DNA for the CDR3: TGTGCCAGCAGCCCTAGTGGCGGTGGCTACACCTTC. It encodes CASSPSGGGYTF.

V is TRBV7-2 and J is TRBJ2-7; D could derive from TRBD1 or TRBD2 (5 bases each). The CDR3 runs 16 residues. The V gene's germline CDR1 is SGHTA and CDR2 FQGNSA. Trimming cost V 5 bases and J 1 base, with 18 bases left between them. The CDR3 is CASSTARWDQSYEQYF. The CDR3, as DNA: TGTGCCAGCAGCACTGCCCGATGGGACCAGTCCTACGAGCAGTACTTC. The full variable domain, rest sourced from reference TRBV7-2 and TRBJ2-7, is GAGVSQSPSNKVTEKGKDVELRCDPISGHTALYWYRQSLGQGLEFLIYFQGNSAPDKSGLPSDRFSAERTGGSVSTLTIQRTQQEDSAVYLCASSTARWDQSYEQYFGPGTRLTVT.

This clone was seen a single time. CDR3 sequence: CASTAGQGGGYEQYF. The CDR3 region has the DNA TGTGCCAGCACCGCGGGACAGGGTGGTGGCTACGAGCAGTACTTC. The rearrangement joins TRBV6-1 to TRBJ2-7; TRBD1 agrees at 9 bases. With 7 bases clipped from V and 3 bases from J, the junction kept 10 bases outside the gene matches. Per germline, CDR1 MNHNS and CDR2 SASEGT. The CDR3 covers 15 residues.

Concerning this clone itself: Other nucleotide sequences from this sample produce the same CDR3. The V and J genes are TRBV4-1 and TRBJ2-3; unclear D gene. V was trimmed by 4 bases and J by 1 base, leaving 0 bases between them. Germline assignment: CDR1 MGHRA and CDR2 YSYEKL. The CDR3 runs to 11 residues. CDR3 nucleotide sequence: TGCGCCAGCAGCCGCACAGATACGCAGTATTTT. It specifies CASSRTDTQYF.

V and J are TRBV19 and TRBJ2-7; maybe TRBD2 (6 bases). V was clipped by 9 bases and J by 0 bases, with 12 bases between them. There are 13 residues in the CDR3. Germline lookup yields CDR1 LNHDA and CDR2 SQIVND (reference sequence). CDR3 nucleotides: TGTGCCAGGGCGAGCGGGTTCTCCTACGAGCAGTACTTC. This encodes CARASGFSYEQYF.

The CDR3 bases are TGCGCCAGCAGCCAAGATCCCCCTAGCGGATCCTACAATGAGCAGTTCTTC. Translated: CASSQDPPSGSYNEQFF. The rearrangement uses TRBV4-1 and TRBJ2-1; TRBD2 aligns across 7 bases. V lost 0 bases, J lost 1 base, and 6 bases stayed unmatched. The CDR3 has 17 residues. Per the germline V gene, CDR1 is MGHRA and CDR2 is YSYEKL.

V is TRBV30 and J is TRBJ2-5, with 7 nucleotides matching TRBD2. Germline CDR1 reads GTSNPN; CDR2 reads SVGIG (reference sequence). J was trimmed by 4 bases and V by 5 bases; bases with no gene match: 13. The CDR3 length is 15 residues. CDR3 amino acids: CAWGGGGPILETQYF. The CDR3 DNA sequence: TGTGCCTGGGGTGGCGGGGGACCGATCTTAGAGACCCAGTACTTC.

This rearrangement joins TRBV6-5 to TRBJ2-4; no definite D call. The CDR3 has 14 residues. Trimming removed 6 bases from V and 5 bases from J, with 14 bases in between. Germline V gene data show CDR1 as MNHEY and CDR2 as SVGAGI. CDR3: CASSLTIDENIQYF. In DNA form, the CDR3 reads TGTGCCAGCAGCCTCACGATAGATGAAAACATTCAGTACTTC.